One sample yielded the 27 T cell receptor beta chains listed below, sequenced in a study of shared clonotypes between healthy human individuals. The data were produced by immunoSEQ multiplex PCR, yet TCRdb's version contains in-frame clones alone and is incomplete. The data contain roughly 2,300,000 clones, about nine tenths of them singletons. The specimen sequenced was naive CD4+ T cells from PBMCs. Stated subset: CD45RA+ positively selected. Every receptor here comes from a man aged 18 to 29 in good health. Some clones in this sample may be carry-over from other donors' samples.

This clone has a handful of counts. V usage is TRBV5-5 and J usage is TRBJ1-1; D is perhaps TRBD1 (5 bases). The length of the CDR3 is 13 residues. Germline-derived CDR1 and CDR2 are SGHKS and YYEKEE (reference sequence). The V end lost 6 bases, the J end lost 5 bases, and 14 bases lay between the germline ends. DNA for the CDR3: TGTGCCAGCAACGACAGATTTTGGACTGAAGCTTTCTTT. As protein: CASNDRFWTEAFF.

Only a few counts were recorded for this clone. Other nucleotide sequences from this sample produce the same CDR3. V is TRBV28 and J is TRBJ1-4; unclear D gene. Germline V lookup: CDR1 MDHEN, CDR2 SYDVKM. The CDR3 is 11 amino acids. Trimming took 3 bases from V and 6 from J, leaving 2 bases between them. The DNA for the CDR3 is TGTGCCAGCAGTTTGGATGAAAAACTGTTTTTT. It codes for CASSLDEKLFF.

For this clone: Other DNA sequences within the sample encode an identical CDR3. The chain joins TRBV10-1 to TRBJ1-3, with D hard to call. Germline V gene lookup returns CDR1 WNHNN and CDR2 SYGVQD (reference sequence). Trimming stripped 0 bases from V and 4 bases from J, with 4 bases between. This CDR3 region has 13 residues. Here the CDR3 reads CASSESPGNTIYF. CDR3 nucleotide sequence: TGCGCCAGCAGTGAGTCCCCAGGAAACACCATATATTTT.

The gene calls are TRBV5-1 and TRBJ1-3; the D is unclear. The ends were cut back, 0 bases at V and 1 base at J, with 11 bases in the middle. CDR1 and CDR2 (germline): SGHRS, YFSETQ. This CDR3 has 16 amino acids. CDR3 nucleotide sequence: TGCGCCAGCAGCTTGGCCGGGTGGGAATCTGGAAACACCATATATTTT. Its protein is CASSLAGWESGNTIYF.

This chain links TRBV7-2 with TRBJ2-1, with 7 bases fitting TRBD2. CDR3 length: 14 amino acids. V was clipped by 5 bases and J by 6 bases; unmatched bases: 7. Germline CDR1 and CDR2: SGHTA and FQGNSA. CDR3 coding DNA: TGTGCCAGCAGCCCCGAGACTAGCTCCAATGAGCAGTTCTTC. This translates into CASSPETSSNEQFF.

J is TRBJ2-5 and V is TRBV7-6; D may be TRBD1 (6 bases). Per the germline V gene, CDR1 is SGHVS and CDR2 is FNYEAQ. This CDR3 spans 14 amino acids. Deletions cut 7 bases from V and 2 bases from J, with 14 bases between. The CDR3 coding sequence is TGTGCCAGCACCCCCGGGACACTACAAGAGACCCAGTACTTC. Residues: CASTPGTLQETQYF.

In nucleotides, the CDR3 is TGTGCCATCAGTGAGCCGGGGGCGAGCGAGCAGTACTTC. This gives the protein CAISEPGASEQYF. This chain uses TRBV10-3 with TRBJ2-7; D may be TRBD1 or TRBD2 (6 bases each). V dropped 2 bases and J dropped 6 bases, with 11 bases sitting between them. There are 13 residues in the CDR3. Germline assignment: CDR1 ENHRY and CDR2 SYGVKD.

This chain uses TRBV12-5 with TRBJ2-1, with D perhaps matching TRBD2 (6 bases). The CDR3 extends over 12 amino acids. The germline V gene has CDR1 LGHNT and CDR2 FRNRAP. Trimming stripped 8 bases from V and 7 bases from J, with 12 bases between. In DNA form, the CDR3 reads TGTGCTAGTACGGGGGTCACGAATGAGCAGTTCTTC. Its protein is CASTGVTNEQFF.

The rearrangement links TRBV6-5 to TRBJ2-7; D not resolved. The V gene lost 2 bases and the J gene lost 0 bases, with 11 bases spanning the gap. CDR3 length: 15 residues. From germline, CDR1 is MNHEY and CDR2 SVGAGI. In DNA, the CDR3 is TGTGCCAGCAGTTACCGCCCTACCGCCTCCTACGAGCAGTACTTC. This sequence encodes CASSYRPTASYEQYF.

This sequence joins TRBV10-1 and TRBJ1-1, with TRBD1 matching over 7 bases. The germline CDR1 and CDR2 sequences are WNHNN and SYGVQD (reference sequence). Trimming took 4 bases from V and 9 from J; bases not matched to a gene: 11. CDR3 length equals 14 residues. CDR3 nucleotide sequence: TGCGCCAGCAGTGCTTGGACAGGCGGCGGCAAAGCTTTCTTT. Amino acid sequence: CASSAWTGGGKAFF.

V and J are TRBV15 and TRBJ2-4, with TRBD2 as a possible D gene (6 bases). The CDR3 contains 14 residues. Per germline, CDR1 LNHNV and CDR2 YYDKDF (reference sequence). The ends were cut back, 2 bases at V and 8 bases at J, with 13 bases in the middle. CDR3 protein: CATSRPTSGDIQYF. CDR3 sequence (DNA): TGTGCCACCAGCAGACCGACTTCGGGGGACATTCAGTACTTC.

The V call is TRBV5-6, the J call TRBJ1-1; tentative D call: TRBD1 (5 bases). Germline V lookup: CDR1 SGHDT, CDR2 YYEEEE. The CDR3 totals 14 residues. The ends were cut back, 4 bases at V and 0 bases at J, with 10 bases in the middle. DNA for the CDR3: TGTGCCAGCAGCAGGGGACCTTTGAACACTGAAGCTTTCTTT. Translating it yields CASSRGPLNTEAFF.

In this sample, this clone turned up once. The chain recombines TRBV28 with TRBJ2-7; D call uncertain. The length of the CDR3 is 14 residues. Germline CDR1 and CDR2: MDHEN and SYDVKM. Trimming shortened V by 3 bases and J by 3 bases, and 12 bases separated the two germline ends. The CDR3 reads CASSFYGSYYEQYF. The CDR3 DNA follows: TGTGCCAGCAGTTTTTACGGGTCTTACTACGAGCAGTACTTC.

This chain connects TRBV11-1 to TRBJ2-2; D is possibly TRBD1 (5 bases). This CDR3 is built from 13 residues. Germline-derived CDR1 and CDR2 are SGHAT and FQDESV (reference sequence). The ends were cut back, 5 bases at V and 6 bases at J, with 10 bases in the middle. This CDR3 is CASSPDSPGELFF. The CDR3, as DNA: TGTGCCAGCAGCCCAGACAGCCCCGGGGAGCTGTTTTTT.

The chain joins TRBV2 to TRBJ1-1; D is ambiguous. The CDR3 is 11 residues long. Germline values: CDR1 SNHLY, CDR2 FYNNEI. V was shortened by 11 bases and J by 11 bases, with 18 bases between the two germline ends. CDR3: CAGTGGPGAFF. The CDR3 nucleotides read TGTGCCGGTACCGGAGGGCCGGGGGCTTTCTTT. Looking up the rest from reference TRBV2 and TRBJ1-1 gives the full variable domain: EPEVTQTPSHQVTQMGQEVILRCVPISNHLYFYWYRQILGQKVEFLVSFYNNEISEKSEIFDDQFSVERPDGSNFTLKIRSTKLEDSAMYFCAGTGGPGAFFGQGTRLTVV.

The rearrangement joins TRBV11-3 to TRBJ2-1, with D hard to call. V lost 1 base, J lost 4 bases, and 11 bases lay in between. The CDR3 is made up of 15 amino acids. Germline CDR1 reads SGHNT; CDR2 reads YENEEA. The CDR3 bases are TGTGCCAGCAGCTTAGGGGTCCAGACTTACAATGAGCAGTTCTTC. Residues: CASSLGVQTYNEQFF.

The chain has TRBV6-1 and TRBJ2-1, with 12 nucleotides matching TRBD2. Germline V gene lookup returns CDR1 MNHNS and CDR2 SASEGT. The V gene end was trimmed by 4 bases and the J gene end by 8 bases; junction bases not matched to a gene: 18. The CDR3 runs to 19 residues. The CDR3 region has the DNA TGTGCCAGCAGTGGCCAGGGGGGGGGCGGACTAGCGGGAAAATATGAGCAGTTCTTC. Translated, it gives CASSGQGGGGLAGKYEQFF.

This clone was detected once. The rearrangement joins TRBV28 to TRBJ2-7; weak D call: TRBD2 (6 bases). The CDR3 has 16 residues. Trimming stripped 3 bases from V and 2 bases from J, with 17 bases between. Germline assignment: CDR1 MDHEN and CDR2 SYDVKM. Written as DNA, the CDR3 is TGTGCCAGCAGTTTTGGGAGAGGGACTGGTACCTACGAGCAGTACTTC. This sequence encodes CASSFGRGTGTYEQYF.

The chain couples TRBV27 to TRBJ2-1, with TRBD1 as a possible D gene (5 bases). V was shortened by 6 bases and J by 5 bases, with 11 bases between the two germline ends. The germline V gene encodes CDR1 MNHEY and CDR2 SMNVEV (reference sequence). This CDR3 region has 13 residues. CDR3 residues: CASSKTENNEQFF. The CDR3 DNA follows: TGTGCCAGCAGCAAGACAGAAAACAATGAGCAGTTCTTC.

The V and J genes are TRBV5-1 and TRBJ2-2; D might be TRBD1 or TRBD2, each matching 6 bases. The CDR3 is 18 residues long. Trimming stripped 1 base from V and 3 bases from J, with 19 bases between. Germline V gene sequence: CDR1 SGHRS, CDR2 YFSETQ. The CDR3: CASSLWGVGQTYTGELFF. The CDR3 bases are TGCGCCAGCAGCTTGTGGGGGGTCGGACAGACCTACACCGGGGAGCTGTTTTTT.

This clone was counted between two and nine times. The chain couples TRBV30 to TRBJ1-2, with D tentatively TRBD1 (5 bases). Between the trimmed V and J ends, which lost 3 bases and 2 bases, there was a span of 7 bases. This CDR3 region has 12 residues. CDR1 GTSNPN and CDR2 SVGIG come from the germline V gene (reference sequence). The CDR3 here is CAWRAGNYGYTF. The CDR3 DNA sequence: TGTGCCTGGAGGGCAGGGAACTATGGCTACACCTTC.

This clone showed up just a few times. The V gene is TRBV7-3, the J gene TRBJ2-1, with no clear D. V was pared by 4 bases and J by 4 bases, with 14 bases between. The CDR3 extends over 15 amino acids. The V gene's germline CDR1 is SGHTA and CDR2 FQGTGA. The chain's CDR3 is CASSSSPGRYNEQFF. The CDR3 DNA sequence: TGTGCCAGCAGCTCCTCCCCCGGCCGGTACAATGAGCAGTTCTTC.

This rearrangement joins TRBV9 to TRBJ2-1; TRBD2 matches 8 bases. From germline, CDR1 is SGDLS and CDR2 YYNGEE. V lost 1 base to trimming and J lost 7 bases; unmatched junction nucleotides: 10. CDR3 length: 16 residues. The CDR3 protein is CASSVRLAGRVNEQFF. The CDR3 coding sequence is TGTGCCAGCAGCGTACGGCTAGCGGGTCGTGTTAATGAGCAGTTCTTC.

This clone was seen just once. J is TRBJ2-2 and V is TRBV4-1; possibly TRBD2 for D (6 bases). From germline, CDR1 is MGHRA and CDR2 YSYEKL. Trimming removed 1 base at V and 4 bases at J, with 10 bases between. The CDR3 has 15 amino acids. The CDR3 protein is CASSQAGVGTGELFF. The CDR3 bases are TGCGCCAGCAGCCAAGCGGGGGTGGGCACCGGGGAGCTGTTTTTT.

The gene calls are TRBV7-2 and TRBJ2-7, with 11 bases fitting TRBD2. Germline lookup yields CDR1 SGHTA and CDR2 FQGNSA. V lost 3 bases to trimming and J lost 6 bases; unmatched junction nucleotides: 7. CDR3 length equals 15 residues. CDR3 residues: CASSFSGRAVPEQYF. CDR3 coding DNA: TGTGCCAGCAGCTTTAGCGGGAGGGCCGTTCCCGAGCAGTACTTC.

A word on this clone: Other DNA sequences in the sample encode the same CDR3. This chain connects TRBV18 to TRBJ2-7; TRBD2 agrees at 9 bases. The V gene end was trimmed by 2 bases and the J gene end by 2 bases; junction bases not matched to a gene: 1. Germline V gene sequence: CDR1 KGHSH, CDR2 LQKENI. The CDR3 covers 14 residues. CDR3 coding DNA: TGTGCCAGCTCACCAGGACTAGCGCCCTACGAGCAGTACTTC. It specifies CASSPGLAPYEQYF.

The gene calls are TRBV28 and TRBJ2-7, with D uncertain. V shed 6 bases and J shed 5 bases, with 8 bases lying between them. Germline values: CDR1 MDHEN, CDR2 SYDVKM. CDR3 size: 11 residues. The CDR3 DNA sequence: TGTGCCAGCAGGGGCATAAACGAGCAGTACTTC. As protein: CASRGINEQYF.